The following is a T cell receptor beta chain sequence with its context. The germline CDR1 and CDR2 sequences are MNHEY and SVGAGI. The CDR3 spans 12 residues. V shed 3 bases and J shed 10 bases, with 7 bases lying between them. These data come from a study of blood T cell repertoires in COVID-19. Study-level information: From the United States, Italy and Spain came samples of acute and convalescent COVID-19. Nucleic acid was either cDNA or gDNA, and it came from T cells, B-cell-depleted T cells, or PBMCs.

Assay used: immunoSEQ multiplex PCR; TCRdb lists only in-frame clones, some missing. The profile shows some 260,000 clones, about 85% of them singletons. The study assigned cohorts using participant-reported clinical history. The chain carries TRBV6-5 and TRBJ1-6; weak D call: TRBD1 (5 bases). Specimen: PBMCs or T cells enriched from blood (not recorded which). The sequence was obtained from a woman aged 25 to 39 with acute COVID-19. The CDR3, as DNA: TGTGCCAGCAGTTATCAGGGATCACCCCTCCACTTT. Protein product: CASSYQGSPLHF.